The source of this T cell receptor (beta chain) is a study of cytomegalovirus exposure and HLA in healthy donors. From germline, CDR1 is MNHEY and CDR2 SMNVEV (reference sequence). CDR3 length equals 17 residues. Trimming removed 4 bases at V and 0 bases at J, with 13 bases between. Study-wide results and limits: Reports indicate that TCR beta sequences accurately predicted the HLA-A and HLA-B alleles of most subjects.

Amplification used 60 Vbeta primers and 13 Jbeta primers. TCRdb keeps only in-frame clones here, not all; method: immunoSEQ multiplex PCR. Of roughly 120,000 clones detected, under 80% appear once; the ten largest clones hold around 4.2%. Points on this clone: Its specificity is unknown.

This clonotype was obtained from a woman aged 40 to 50 in good health and CMV-seropositive. The chain uses TRBV27 and TRBJ1-6; D gene ambiguous. Sequencing was performed on PBMCs. This CDR3 reads CASSSRPLSSYNSPLHF. DNA for the CDR3: TGTGCCAGCAGTTCCAGGCCCTTAAGCTCCTATAATTCACCCCTCCACTTT.